The rows below give T cell receptor beta chains drawn from one sample of a study of blood T cell repertoires in COVID-19. The data were produced by immunoSEQ multiplex PCR, yet TCRdb's version contains in-frame clones alone and is incomplete. Of 150,000 to 180,000 clones listed, 65% to 90% are singletons. Material for sequencing was peripheral blood. Receptor source: a woman aged 45 to 65 with acute or convalescent COVID-19. The CDR3 runs from the conserved cysteine through the conserved F or W. The D gene is left open where the match is weak.

TRBJ1-5	TRBV2	NA	TGTGCCAGCAACAGTATAAGCAATCAGCCCCAGCATTTT	CASNSISNQPQHF
TRBJ1-4	TRBV7-2	NA	TGTGCCAGCAGCTTTGCGGGGGTCGGGAATGAAAAACTGTTTTTT	CASSFAGVGNEKLFF
TRBJ2-5	TRBV25-1	TRBD1	TGTGCCAGCAGTGAATCCCCGGACAGGGGGCCGAGGACCCAGTACTTC	CASSESPDRGPRTQYF
TRBJ2-2	TRBV5-1	NA	TGCGCCAGCAGAAGGGACAACGGGGAGCTGTTTTTT	CASRRDNGELFF
TRBJ2-5	TRBV30	TRBD2	TGTGCCTGGACAACCCAAGGACTAGCGGGAGTATTAAGGAACCAAGAGACCCAGTACTTC	CAWTTQGLAGVLRNQETQYF
TRBJ2-7	TRBV19	NA	TGTGCCAGTAGAACGGGACACCCCTACGAGCAGTACTTC	CASRTGHPYEQYF
TRBJ1-6	TRBV5-4	NA	TGTGCCAGCAGCTTAGGGGGAGGGAATTCACCCCTCCACTTT	CASSLGGGNSPLHF
TRBJ1-5	TRBV5-8	TRBD1	TGTGCCAGCAGCTCGGGACAGAGCAATCAGCCCCAGCATTTT	CASSSGQSNQPQHF
TRBJ1-2	TRBV27	NA	TGTGCCAGCAGTCACGCACCTCGACAGGACTATGGCTACACCTTC	CASSHAPRQDYGYTF
TRBJ2-4	TRBV6-5	TRBD1	TGTGCCAGCAGTTTTGACAGGGGTGGCAAAAACATTCAGTACTTC	CASSFDRGGKNIQYF
TRBJ2-2	TRBV3-1/TRBV3-2	TRBD2	TGTGCCAGCAGACAAGGACTAGTTGGCACCGGGGAGCTGTTTTTT	CASRQGLVGTGELFF
TRBJ1-2	TRBV4-3	NA	TGCGCCAGCAGCCAAGAATTGTCACAGAACAATCCCTATGGCTACACCTTC	CASSQELSQNNPYGYTF
TRBJ2-5	TRBV12-3/TRBV12-4	NA	TGTGCCAGCAGTCGTGAGCAAAGAGAGACCCAGTACTTC	CASSREQRETQYF